Listed here is a single T cell receptor beta chain. Its antigen is not known. At one of its ends the junction is not consistent with the germline gene, which may arise from a read error. This record comes from a study of cytomegalovirus exposure and HLA in healthy donors. Overall study: Of all 400 or so donors who were genotyped, 75% to 90% belonged to the Caucasian-associated ancestry cluster.

The PCR was carried out with 60 Vbeta primers and 13 Jbeta primers. Profiled with immunoSEQ multiplex PCR; TCRdb holds only in-frame clones, not every one. The sample contains roughly 100,000 clones, 75% of which appear only once. Study-wide results and limits: Across HLA loci, a later analysis found differing TCR association rates, with DRB1 most and HLA-C fewest.

The CDR3 loop spans 12 amino acids. CDR1 is ENHRY, CDR2 SYGVKD, per germline. V and J are TRBV10-3 and TRBJ1-1, with a possible D match to TRBD1 (5 bases). This receptor was taken from a male donor in good health and CMV-seropositive. Input material: PBMCs. This chain's CDR3 is CAISASGKEGFF. CDR3 coding DNA: TGTGCCATCAGTGCCTCAGGGAAGGAAGGTTTCTTT.